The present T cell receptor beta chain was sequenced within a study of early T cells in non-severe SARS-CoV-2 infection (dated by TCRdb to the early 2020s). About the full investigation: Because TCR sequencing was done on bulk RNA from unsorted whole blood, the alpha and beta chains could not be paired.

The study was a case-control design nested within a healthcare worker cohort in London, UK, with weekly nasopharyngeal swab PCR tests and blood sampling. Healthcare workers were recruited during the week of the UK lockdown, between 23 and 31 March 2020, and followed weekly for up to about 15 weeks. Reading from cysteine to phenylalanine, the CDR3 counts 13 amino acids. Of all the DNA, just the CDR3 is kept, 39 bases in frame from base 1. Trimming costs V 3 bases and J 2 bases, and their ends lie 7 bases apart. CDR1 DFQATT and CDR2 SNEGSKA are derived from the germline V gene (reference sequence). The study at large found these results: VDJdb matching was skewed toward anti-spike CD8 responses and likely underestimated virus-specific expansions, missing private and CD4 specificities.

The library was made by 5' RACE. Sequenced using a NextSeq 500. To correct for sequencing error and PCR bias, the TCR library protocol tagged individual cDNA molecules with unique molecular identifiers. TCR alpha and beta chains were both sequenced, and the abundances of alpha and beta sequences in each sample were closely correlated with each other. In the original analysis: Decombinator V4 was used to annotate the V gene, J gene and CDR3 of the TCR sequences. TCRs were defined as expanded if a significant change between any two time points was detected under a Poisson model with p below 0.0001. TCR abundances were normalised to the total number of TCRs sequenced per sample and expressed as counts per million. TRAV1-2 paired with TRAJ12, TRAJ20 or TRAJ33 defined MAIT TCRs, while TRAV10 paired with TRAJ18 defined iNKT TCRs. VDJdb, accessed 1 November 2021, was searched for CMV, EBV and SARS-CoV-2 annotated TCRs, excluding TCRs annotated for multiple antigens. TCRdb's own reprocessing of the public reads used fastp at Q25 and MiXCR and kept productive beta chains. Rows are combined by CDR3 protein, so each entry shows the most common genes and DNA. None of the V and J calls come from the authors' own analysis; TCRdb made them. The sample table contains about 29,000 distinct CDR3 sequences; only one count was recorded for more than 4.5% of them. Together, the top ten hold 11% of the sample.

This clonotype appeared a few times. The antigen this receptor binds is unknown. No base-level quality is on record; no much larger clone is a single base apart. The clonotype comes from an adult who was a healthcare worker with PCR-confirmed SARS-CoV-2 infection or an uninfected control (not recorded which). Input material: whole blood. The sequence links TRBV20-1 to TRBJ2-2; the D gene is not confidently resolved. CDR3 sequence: CSASDLNTGELFF. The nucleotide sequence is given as TGCAGTGCTAGTGACCTAAACACCGGGGAGCTGTTTTTT.